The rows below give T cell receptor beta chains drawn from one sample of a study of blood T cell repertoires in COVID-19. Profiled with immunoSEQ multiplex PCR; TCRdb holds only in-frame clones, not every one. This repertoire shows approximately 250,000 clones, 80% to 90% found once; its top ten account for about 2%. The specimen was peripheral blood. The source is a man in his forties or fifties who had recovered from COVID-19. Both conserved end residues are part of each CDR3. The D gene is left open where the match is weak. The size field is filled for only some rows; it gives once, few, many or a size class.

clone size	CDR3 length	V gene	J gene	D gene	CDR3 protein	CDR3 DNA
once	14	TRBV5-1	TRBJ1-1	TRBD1	CASSPMGQGVSAFF	TGCGCCAGCAGCCCGATGGGACAGGGCGTTTCGGCTTTCTTT
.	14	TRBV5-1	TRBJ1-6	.	CASSLRQGNSPLHF	TGCGCCAGCAGCTTGAGGCAGGGTAATTCACCCCTCCACTTT
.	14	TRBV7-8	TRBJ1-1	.	CASSLATGYTEAFF	TGTGCCAGCAGCTTAGCCACAGGGTACACTGAAGCTTTCTTT
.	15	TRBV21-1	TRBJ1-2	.	CASRRKRTGDYGYTF	TGTGCCAGCAGGAGAAAACGGACAGGGGACTATGGCTACACCTTC
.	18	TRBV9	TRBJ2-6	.	CASSVVGRLWPGANVLTF	TGTGCCAGCAGCGTAGTCGGCAGGCTTTGGCCTGGGGCCAACGTCCTGACTTTC
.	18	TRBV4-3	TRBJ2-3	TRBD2	CASSQDFASGGFTDTQYF	TGCGCCAGCAGCCAAGATTTCGCTAGCGGGGGCTTCACAGATACGCAGTATTTT
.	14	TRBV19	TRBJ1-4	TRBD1	CASSIDREVEKLFF	TGTGCCAGTAGTATTGACAGGGAGGTTGAAAAACTGTTTTTT
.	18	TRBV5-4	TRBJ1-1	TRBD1	CASSVSAGTGFRYTEAFF	TGTGCCAGCAGCGTTTCCGCCGGGACAGGGTTTCGCTACACTGAAGCTTTCTTT
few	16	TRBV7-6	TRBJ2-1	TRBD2	CASSLGGGRALGEQFF	TGTGCCAGCAGCTTAGGTGGAGGGAGGGCCCTCGGTGAGCAGTTCTTC
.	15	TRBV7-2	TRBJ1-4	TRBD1	CASSHPDRGNEKLFF	TGTGCCAGCAGCCATCCGGACAGGGGGAATGAAAAACTGTTTTTT
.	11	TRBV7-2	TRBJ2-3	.	CASSSGNTQYF	TGTGCCAGCAGCTCAGGGAATACGCAGTATTTT
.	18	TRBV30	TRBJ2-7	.	CAWSPRDLPGLNHYEQYF	TGTGCCTGGAGTCCCCGTGATCTCCCGGGACTCAATCACTACGAGCAGTACTTC
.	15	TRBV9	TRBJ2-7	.	CASSVAPSGSYEQYF	TGTGCCAGCAGCGTAGCCCCCTCGGGGAGCTACGAGCAGTACTTC
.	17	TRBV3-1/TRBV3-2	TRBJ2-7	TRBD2	CASSHMSSGRAAYEQYF	TGTGCCAGCAGCCATATGTCTAGCGGGAGGGCCGCGTACGAGCAGTACTTC
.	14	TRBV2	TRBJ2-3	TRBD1	CASMETGLADTQYF	TGTGCCAGCATGGAGACAGGGCTCGCAGATACGCAGTATTTT
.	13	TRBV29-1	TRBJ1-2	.	CSVGGRANYGYTF	TGCAGCGTTGGAGGGCGAGCTAACTATGGCTACACCTTC
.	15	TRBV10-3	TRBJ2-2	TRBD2	CAISEPSGSTGELFF	TGTGCCATAAGTGAACCTAGCGGATCCACCGGGGAGCTGTTTTTT
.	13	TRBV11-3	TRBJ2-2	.	CASSLVATGELFF	TGTGCCAGCAGCCTAGTAGCCACCGGGGAGCTGTTTTTT
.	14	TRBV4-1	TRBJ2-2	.	CASSQVGASGELFF	TGCGCCAGCAGCCAAGTCGGTGCCTCCGGGGAGCTGTTTTTT
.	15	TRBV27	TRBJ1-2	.	CASRPHKDRAYGYTF	TGTGCCAGCAGGCCCCATAAGGACAGAGCGTATGGCTACACCTTC
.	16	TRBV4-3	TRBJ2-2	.	CASSQDWAEGTGELFF	TGCGCCAGCAGCCAAGATTGGGCAGAAGGAACCGGGGAGCTGTTTTTT
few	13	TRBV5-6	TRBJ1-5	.	CASSLGQNQPQHF	TGTGCCAGCAGCTTGGGCCAGAACCAGCCCCAGCATTTT
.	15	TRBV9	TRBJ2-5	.	CASSVTAGSQETQYF	TGTGCCAGCAGCGTAACCGCGGGATCCCAAGAGACCCAGTACTTC
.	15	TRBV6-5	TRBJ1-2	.	CASSYFRSPGYGYTF	TGTGCCAGCAGTTACTTTAGGAGCCCGGGGTATGGCTACACCTTC
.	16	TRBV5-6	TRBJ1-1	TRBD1	CASSTKTGFELTEAFF	TGTGCCAGCAGCACCAAGACAGGGTTCGAACTTACGGAAGCTTTCTTT
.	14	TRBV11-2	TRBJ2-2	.	CASSLGPPGGELFF	TGTGCCAGCAGCTTAGGTCCTCCGGGTGGGGAGCTGTTTTTT
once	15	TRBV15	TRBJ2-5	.	CATSRLVEVQETQYF	TGTGCCACCAGCAGACTTGTAGAAGTCCAAGAGACCCAGTACTTC
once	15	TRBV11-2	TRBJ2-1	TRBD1	CASSWDRGAFYEQFF	TGTGCCAGCAGCTGGGACAGAGGGGCCTTTTATGAGCAGTTCTTC
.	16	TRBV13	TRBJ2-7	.	CASSPLGAGSSYEQYF	TGTGCCAGCAGCCCGCTCGGGGCGGGAAGCTCCTACGAGCAGTACTTC
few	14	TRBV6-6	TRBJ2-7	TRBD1	CASRPWTGSYEQYF	TGTGCCAGCAGACCCTGGACAGGGTCCTACGAGCAGTACTTC
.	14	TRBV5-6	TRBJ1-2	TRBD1	CASSFQGARYGYTF	TGTGCCAGCAGCTTCCAGGGGGCGAGGTATGGCTACACCTTC
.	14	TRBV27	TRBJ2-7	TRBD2	CASSTSGESYEQYF	TGTGCCAGCAGTACTAGCGGGGAGTCCTACGAGCAGTACTTC
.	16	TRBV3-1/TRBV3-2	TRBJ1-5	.	CASSPSPRQFGQPQHF	TGTGCCAGCAGCCCCTCCCCCCGACAATTTGGTCAGCCCCAGCATTTT
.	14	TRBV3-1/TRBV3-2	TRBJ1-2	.	CASSLQQGYYGYTF	TGTGCCAGCAGCCTACAACAGGGTTATTATGGCTACACCTTC
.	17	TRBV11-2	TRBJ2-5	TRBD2	CASSLVGGGRAQETQYF	TGTGCCAGCAGCTTAGTTGGTGGCGGGAGGGCCCAAGAGACCCAGTACTTC
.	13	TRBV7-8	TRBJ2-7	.	CASSLGQGGEQYF	TGTGCCAGCAGCTTAGGGCAGGGGGGCGAGCAGTACTTC
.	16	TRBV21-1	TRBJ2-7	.	CASMGGGRDSSYEQYF	TGTGCCAGCATGGGCGGAGGCCGGGACAGCTCCTACGAGCAGTACTTC
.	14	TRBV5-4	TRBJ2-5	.	CASSSPGERETQYF	TGTGCCAGCAGCTCCCCAGGGGAGCGAGAGACCCAGTACTTC
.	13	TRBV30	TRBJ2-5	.	CAWSGVSKETQYF	TGTGCCTGGAGTGGGGTTAGCAAAGAGACCCAGTACTTC
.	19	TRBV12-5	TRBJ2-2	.	CASGLVNFGSPLNTGELFF	TGTGCTAGTGGTTTGGTAAATTTCGGGAGCCCGTTAAACACCGGGGAGCTGTTTTTT
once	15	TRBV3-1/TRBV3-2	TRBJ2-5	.	CASSPGTHPGETQYF	TGTGCCAGCAGCCCCGGGACTCACCCGGGGGAGACCCAGTACTTC
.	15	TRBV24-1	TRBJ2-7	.	CATRAGFQSSYEQYF	TGTGCCACCAGAGCAGGGTTCCAGAGCTCCTACGAGCAGTACTTC
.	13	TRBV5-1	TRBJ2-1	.	CASSFPAGNEQFF	TGCGCCAGCAGCTTCCCAGCAGGCAATGAGCAGTTCTTC
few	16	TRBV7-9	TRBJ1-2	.	CASSLGGGGPNYGYTF	TGTGCCAGCAGCTTAGGGGGAGGCGGCCCTAACTATGGCTACACCTTC
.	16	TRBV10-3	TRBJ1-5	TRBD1	CATHEGAGQPNQPQHF	TGTGCCACCCACGAAGGGGCGGGACAGCCCAATCAGCCCCAGCATTTT
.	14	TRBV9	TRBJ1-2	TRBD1	CASSPQGGTYGYTF	TGTGCCAGCAGCCCCCAGGGGGGAACCTATGGCTACACCTTC
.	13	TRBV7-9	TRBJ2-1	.	CASTTSGYNEQFF	TGTGCCAGCACCACGAGTGGTTACAATGAGCAGTTCTTC
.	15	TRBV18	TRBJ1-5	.	CASSPSTGGGQPQHF	TGTGCCAGCTCACCATCTACCGGAGGCGGGCAGCCCCAGCATTTT
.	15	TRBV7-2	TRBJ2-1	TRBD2	CASSSQRGAWNEQFF	TGTGCCAGCAGCTCCCAGCGGGGGGCTTGGAATGAGCAGTTCTTC
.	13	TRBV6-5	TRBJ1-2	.	CASRSGWRHGYTF	TGTGCCAGCCGCTCCGGGTGGCGACATGGCTACACCTTC
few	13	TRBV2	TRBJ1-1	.	CASELTGYTEAFF	TGTGCCAGCGAACTTACAGGGTACACTGAAGCTTTCTTT
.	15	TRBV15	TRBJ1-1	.	CATSRYGGANTEAFF	TGTGCCACCAGCAGATATGGCGGGGCGAACACTGAAGCTTTCTTT